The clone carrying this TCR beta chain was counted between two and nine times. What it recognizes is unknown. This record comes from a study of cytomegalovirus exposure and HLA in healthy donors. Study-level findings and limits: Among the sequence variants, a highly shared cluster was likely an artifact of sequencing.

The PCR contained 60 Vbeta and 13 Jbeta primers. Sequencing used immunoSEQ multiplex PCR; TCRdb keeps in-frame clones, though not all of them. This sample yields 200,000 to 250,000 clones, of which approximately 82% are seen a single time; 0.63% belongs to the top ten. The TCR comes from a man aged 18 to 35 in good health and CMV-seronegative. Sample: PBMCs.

The CDR3 spells CASSQGFVSGSGNTIYF. CDR3 in DNA: TGCGCCAGCAGCCAAGGGTTCGTTTCAGGCTCTGGAAACACCATATATTTT. This rearrangement joins TRBV4-1 to TRBJ1-3, with D unresolved. This CDR3 comprises 17 residues. The V and J ends lost 1 base and 0 bases respectively, with 13 bases between them. Germline CDR1 MGHRA, CDR2 YSYEKL.